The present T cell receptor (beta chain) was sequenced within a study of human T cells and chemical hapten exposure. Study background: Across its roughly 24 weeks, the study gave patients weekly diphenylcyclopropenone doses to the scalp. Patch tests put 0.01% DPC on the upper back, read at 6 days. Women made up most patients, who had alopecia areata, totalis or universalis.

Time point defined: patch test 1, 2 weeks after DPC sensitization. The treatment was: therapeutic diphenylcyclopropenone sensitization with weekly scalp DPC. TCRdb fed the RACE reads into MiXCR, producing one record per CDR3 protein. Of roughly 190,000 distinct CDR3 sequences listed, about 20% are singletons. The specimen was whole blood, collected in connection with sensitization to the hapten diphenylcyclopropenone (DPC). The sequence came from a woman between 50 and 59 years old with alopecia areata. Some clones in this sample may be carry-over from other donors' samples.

In nucleotides, the CDR3 is TGCGCCAGCAGCTTGGGCAGGGATGCTGGGGCCAACGTCCTGACTTTC. Translation gives CASSLGRDAGANVLTF. The V gene is TRBV5-1, the J gene TRBJ2-6; tentatively, D is TRBD1 (5 bases). The CDR3 covers 16 residues. Trimming removed 0 bases from V and 2 bases from J, with 9 bases in between. CDR1 and CDR2 (germline): SGHRS, YFSETQ.